Below, 7 T cell receptor beta chains from the same sample are listed, as sequenced in a study of lymphopenia after photon versus proton radiotherapy. Profiled with immunoSEQ multiplex PCR; TCRdb holds only in-frame clones, not every one. The table has 35,000 to 40,000 clones, over 75% seen once. The material was peripheral blood, obtained from a patient treated with photon-based radiotherapy. The receptors derive from a man in his fifties or sixties with gastric cancer.

The CDR3, as DNA: TGCGCCAGCAGCCAGATTAGACAGGGTGAGGAAAAACTGTTTTTT. Translation: CASSQIRQGEEKLFF. The chain recombines TRBV4-1 with TRBJ1-4; 7 bases are a match to TRBD1. Germline trimming cut 3 bases from V and 8 bases from J; bases unmatched to any gene: 9. This CDR3 spans 15 amino acids. The germline gives CDR1 MGHRA, CDR2 YSYEKL.

The V gene is TRBV27, the J gene TRBJ1-2, with TRBD1 as a possible D gene (6 bases). CDR1 and CDR2 (germline): MNHEY, SMNVEV (reference sequence). Trimming removed 1 base from V and 3 bases from J, with 15 bases in between. The CDR3 has 16 amino acids. The CDR3 sequence is CASSLWGGAGDYGYTF. CDR3 in DNA: TGTGCCAGCAGTTTATGGGGGGGGGCCGGGGACTATGGCTACACCTTC.

V is TRBV5-1 and J is TRBJ2-5; D could derive from TRBD1 or TRBD2 (5 bases each). The length of the CDR3 is 15 residues. CDR1 SGHRS and CDR2 YFSETQ come from the germline V gene. Between the trimmed V and J ends, which lost 0 bases and 1 base, there was a span of 10 bases. This CDR3 is CASSLGPRGQETQYF. CDR3 coding DNA: TGCGCCAGCAGCTTGGGACCGAGGGGCCAAGAGACCCAGTACTTC.

This clone was observed a single time. This chain uses TRBV7-2 with TRBJ2-7, with 7 bases lining up with TRBD2. After removal of 2 bases from V and 0 bases from J, the junction contained 7 bases not matched to a gene. This CDR3 is built from 16 residues. CDR1 and CDR2 (germline): SGHTA, FQGNSA. The CDR3 DNA follows: TGTGCCAGCAGCTTAAGAGGCGGGAGCCTCTCCTACGAGCAGTACTTC. It is translated as CASSLRGGSLSYEQYF.

This clone was counted only a few times. The rearrangement joins TRBV5-1 to TRBJ2-3; the match to TRBD2 covers 11 bases. Germline CDR1 is SGHRS and CDR2 is YFSETQ. Trimming at V came to 4 bases and at J to 2 bases, leaving 9 bases not matched to a gene. CDR3 length equals 17 residues. The CDR3, as DNA: TGCGCCAGCAGCCCCGGACTAGCGGGCGTCTACACAGATACGCAGTATTTT. Protein: CASSPGLAGVYTDTQYF.

The V and J genes are TRBV5-1 and TRBJ1-1; perhaps TRBD1 as D (6 bases). CDR3 length: 18 residues. V was pared by 0 bases and J by 1 base, with 19 bases between. The germline V gene encodes CDR1 SGHRS and CDR2 YFSETQ. The CDR3 loop is CASSLGQGRGARNTEAFF. CDR3 coding DNA: TGCGCCAGCAGCTTGGGGCAGGGGCGCGGGGCTCGGAACACTGAAGCTTTCTTT.

The chain uses TRBV6-5 and TRBJ2-7; 11 bases map to TRBD1. This CDR3 has 14 residues. V was clipped by 6 bases and J by 3 bases; unmatched bases: 4. Germline lookup yields CDR1 MNHEY and CDR2 SVGAGI. In DNA, the CDR3 is TGTGCCAGCAGCAGGACAGGGGGCGGCTACGAGCAGTACTTC. It codes for CASSRTGGGYEQYF.